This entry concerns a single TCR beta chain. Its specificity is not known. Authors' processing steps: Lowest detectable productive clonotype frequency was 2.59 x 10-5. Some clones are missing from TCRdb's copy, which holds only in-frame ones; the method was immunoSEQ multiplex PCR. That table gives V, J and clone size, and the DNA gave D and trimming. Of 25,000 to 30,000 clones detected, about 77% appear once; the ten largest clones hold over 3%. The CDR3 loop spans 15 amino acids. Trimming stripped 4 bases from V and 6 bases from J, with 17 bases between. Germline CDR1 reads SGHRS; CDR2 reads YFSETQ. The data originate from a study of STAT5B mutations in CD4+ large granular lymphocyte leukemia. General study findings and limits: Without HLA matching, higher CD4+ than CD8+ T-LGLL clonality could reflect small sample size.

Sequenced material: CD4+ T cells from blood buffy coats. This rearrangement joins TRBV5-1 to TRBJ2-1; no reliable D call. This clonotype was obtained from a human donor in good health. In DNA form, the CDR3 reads TGCGCCAGCAGCGTGAAACCCCAAGCTCCCAATGAGCAGTTCTTC. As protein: CASSVKPQAPNEQFF.